This T cell receptor (beta chain) comes out of a study of CD8 T cells in ankylosing spondylitis. The study's findings and limits: Before this, some motif variants had been reported in reactive arthritis synovial fluid and blood. Disease-linked clones proved CD8+ and comparatively uncommon in peripheral blood. It appeared that ankylosing spondylitis blood was characterized by a TCR beta motif of several highly homologous variants.

TCRdb analysed the 5' RACE reads with MiXCR anew, one entry per CDR3 protein. The data hold 750,000 to 850,000 distinct CDR3 sequences, with about an eighth observed a single time. This clonotype occurred a few times. Its specificity is unknown. The V gene's germline CDR1 is MDHEN and CDR2 SYDVKM. The V gene lost 2 bases and the J gene lost 7 bases, with 17 bases spanning the gap. This CDR3 has 15 amino acids. This TCR was recovered from a male donor with ankylosing spondylitis. The chain uses TRBV28 and TRBJ2-5; D uncertain. Sample: blood, either unsorted or a sorted T cell fraction (not recorded which). This chain's CDR3 is CASSLRFVGGWTQYF. CDR3 nucleotide sequence: TGTGCCAGCAGTTTAAGGTTCGTGGGCGGCTGGACCCAGTACTTC.